Listed below are T cell receptor beta chains from one sample, sequenced in a study of shared clonotypes between healthy human individuals. Profiling relied on immunoSEQ multiplex PCR, and the TCRdb table lists in-frame clones only, not all of them. This sample has around 980,000 clones, with approximately 80% found just once. The material sequenced was memory CD4+ T cells from PBMCs. Receptors originate from a man in his late teens or twenties in good health. Some clones in this sample may be carry-over from other donors' samples. Both conserved end residues are part of each CDR3. The order of the fields is J gene, V gene, CDR3 protein.

TRBJ2-1 | TRBV12-5 | CASGSGSSGRNNEQFF
TRBJ2-5 | TRBV5-1 | CASSKGGEGQETQYF
TRBJ1-2 | TRBV28 | CASSSAGTGGARPRGYTF
TRBJ2-1 | TRBV6-1 | CASRLTFSYNEQFF
TRBJ2-3 | TRBV7-9 | CASSLALGRSTDTQYF
TRBJ2-3 | TRBV6-6 | CASIRDGGTDTQYF
TRBJ1-3 | TRBV18 | CASSDTGYSGNTIYF
TRBJ1-1 | TRBV4-1 | CASSRGPNTEAFF
TRBJ2-1 | TRBV21-1 | CASSKVLDRDSNNNEQFF
TRBJ2-7 | TRBV25-1 | CASSGGQVYEQYF
TRBJ1-2 | TRBV30 | CAWSLKGVYGYTF
TRBJ1-2 | TRBV5-4 | CASSLGGENYGYTF
TRBJ1-5 | TRBV29-1 | CSVATGTGQPQHF
TRBJ2-3 | TRBV5-1 | CASSFWPVNPDTQYF
TRBJ1-4 | TRBV28 | CASSSPGINEKLFF
TRBJ1-1 | TRBV2 | CASSLTALNTEAFF
TRBJ2-1 | TRBV25-1 | CASSVAEVDNEQFF
TRBJ2-1 | TRBV28 | CASSLLSRGGGPRNEQFF
TRBJ2-2 | TRBV6-1 | CASSEATGFTGELFF
TRBJ2-7 | TRBV30 | CAWNVDSFWSEQYF
TRBJ2-5 | TRBV10-3 | CATLAGLQETQYF
TRBJ2-5 | TRBV30 | CAWSLTRTSGAPGTQYF
TRBJ1-5 | TRBV19 | CASRDRVYSNQPQHF
TRBJ2-7 | TRBV18 | CASSFGSNSYEQYF
TRBJ1-2 | TRBV28 | CASRGAQGARGYTF
TRBJ1-5 | TRBV28 | CASNGAAGIQPQHF
TRBJ2-1 | TRBV4-3 | CASSQGGSREVTYNEQFF
TRBJ1-1 | TRBV2 | CASSTQRNTEAFF
TRBJ2-5 | TRBV6-6 | CASSYSRGLATQYF
TRBJ2-1 | TRBV12-1 | CASSFVLRSGGSRLNEQFF
TRBJ2-7 | TRBV5-5 | CASSLLVHSYEQYF
TRBJ2-1 | TRBV7-9 | CASSLGETSGRSYNEQFF
TRBJ2-7 | TRBV6-5 | CASSYSDLPGPYEQYF
TRBJ2-3 | TRBV9 | CASSVAGQSRTDTQYF
TRBJ1-2 | TRBV19 | CASSGPGTGGEYQDYGYTF
TRBJ1-1 | TRBV7-7 | CASSSQENTEAFF
TRBJ2-7 | TRBV29-1 | CSVYDSGSSNEQYF
TRBJ2-7 | TRBV14 | CASSPRPYEQYF
TRBJ2-5 | TRBV11-3 | CASSYSVQETQYF
TRBJ1-5 | TRBV19 | CASSIEAQPQHF
TRBJ2-7 | TRBV5-1 | CASSLVGQPYEQYF
TRBJ2-5 | TRBV5-4 | CASSLGGGQGETQYF
TRBJ1-3 | TRBV30 | CAWSAPRTGRGNTIYF